A selection of T cell receptor beta chains follows, all from one sample in a study of blood T cell repertoires in COVID-19. Here immunoSEQ multiplex PCR was the method, and the copy in TCRdb shows in-frame clones only, minus some. The table includes 100,000 to 120,000 clones, around 76% detected once. The specimen was peripheral blood. These receptors all come from a woman older than 75 with acute or convalescent COVID-19. The CDR3 runs from the conserved cysteine through the conserved F or W. Each record gives: V gene, D gene, J gene, clone size, CDR3 DNA, CDR3 protein. The D gene is left open where the match is weak. Not every row has a clone size; where given, it reads once, few, many or a size class.

V: TRBV6-5; D: NA; J: TRBJ2-7; size: NA; DNA: TGTGCCAGCACTCCCTACCAGGGGAGCTCCTACGAGCAGTACTTC; CDR3: CASTPYQGSSYEQYF
V: TRBV7-9; D: TRBD2; J: TRBJ2-7; size: NA; DNA: TGTGCCAGCAGCTTAGGGTGGCTAGCGGGAGGCTCTCATGAGGACTTC; CDR3: CASSLGWLAGGSHEDF
V: TRBV7-9; D: NA; J: TRBJ2-1; size: NA; DNA: TGTGCCAGCAGCCTAATAATGGACAGTTACAATGAGCAGTTCTTC; CDR3: CASSLIMDSYNEQFF
V: TRBV28; D: NA; J: TRBJ1-1; size: NA; DNA: TGTGCCAGCAGCTCCGGAGCACAGAACACTGAAGCTTTCTTT; CDR3: CASSSGAQNTEAFF
V: TRBV11-2; D: TRBD1; J: TRBJ2-2; size: NA; DNA: TGTGCCAGCAGCTTAGGGAAGGGGGCCCGTTTCACCGGGGAGCTGTTTTTT; CDR3: CASSLGKGARFTGELFF
V: TRBV9; D: NA; J: TRBJ1-1; size: NA; DNA: TGTGCCAGCAGCTCTGGGACACCAAACACTGAAGCTTTCTTT; CDR3: CASSSGTPNTEAFF
V: TRBV9; D: TRBD1; J: TRBJ1-1; size: NA; DNA: TGTGCCAGCAGCGTAGGACAGGGCCACATGAACACTGAAGCTTTCTTT; CDR3: CASSVGQGHMNTEAFF
V: TRBV12-3/TRBV12-4; D: TRBD1; J: TRBJ1-2; size: NA; DNA: TGTGCCAGCAGTCCGACAGGGCAGCGTGGCTACACCTTC; CDR3: CASSPTGQRGYTF
V: TRBV10-2; D: NA; J: TRBJ1-5; size: NA; DNA: TGCGCCAGCAGTGGTGCCCGGGATCAGCCCCAGCATTTT; CDR3: CASSGARDQPQHF
V: TRBV21-1; D: NA; J: TRBJ2-5; size: NA; DNA: TGTGCCAGCAGCAAAGCGCTTTTTCTACTAGCGGATCCCCAGAGGGAGACCCAGTACTTC; CDR3: CASSKALFLLADPQRETQYF
V: TRBV2; D: NA; J: TRBJ2-7; size: NA; DNA: TGTGCCAGCAACGGACAAACGAACTACGAGCAGTACTTC; CDR3: CASNGQTNYEQYF
V: TRBV10-2; D: NA; J: TRBJ1-6; size: NA; DNA: TGCGCCAGCAGTGATTCACTAGTAGGGTCACCCCTCCACTTT; CDR3: CASSDSLVGSPLHF
V: TRBV18; D: TRBD2; J: TRBJ2-1; size: NA; DNA: TGTGCCAGCTCACTAAACGGTGGGACTAGTATCGGTGAGCAGTTCTTC; CDR3: CASSLNGGTSIGEQFF
V: TRBV7-3; D: TRBD2; J: TRBJ2-1; size: NA; DNA: TGTGCCAGCAGTCCCTGGACTAGCGGCCTCAATGAGCAGTTCTTC; CDR3: CASSPWTSGLNEQFF
V: TRBV20-1; D: NA; J: TRBJ1-1; size: NA; DNA: TGCAGTGCTAGTCCCAGGGGAAAGAACACTGAAGCTTTCTTT; CDR3: CSASPRGKNTEAFF
V: TRBV28; D: TRBD1; J: TRBJ1-2; size: NA; DNA: TGTGCCAGCAGCTCGGGACAGGGCTCTAACTATGGCTACACCTTC; CDR3: CASSSGQGSNYGYTF
V: TRBV5-1; D: TRBD2; J: TRBJ2-1; size: few; DNA: TGCGCCAGCAGCTTACTAGCGGGAGTCTACAATGAGCAGTTCTTC; CDR3: CASSLLAGVYNEQFF
V: TRBV6-5; D: TRBD1; J: TRBJ2-3; size: NA; DNA: TGTGCCAGCAGTACGGGACAGCCTAGCACAGATACGCAGTATTTT; CDR3: CASSTGQPSTDTQYF
V: TRBV19; D: TRBD1; J: TRBJ1-5; size: NA; DNA: TGTGCCAGTAGTCCCCGGGACAGGGGATATGGTCAGCCCCAGCATTTT; CDR3: CASSPRDRGYGQPQHF
V: TRBV18; D: NA; J: TRBJ2-3; size: few; DNA: TGTGCCAGCTCCCCGTTACGGAGCACAGATACGCAGTATTTT; CDR3: CASSPLRSTDTQYF
V: TRBV3-1/TRBV3-2; D: NA; J: TRBJ1-5; size: NA; DNA: TGTGCCAGCAGCCAGGCGGCGGATAGCAATCAGCCCCAGCATTTT; CDR3: CASSQAADSNQPQHF
V: TRBV9; D: NA; J: TRBJ2-3; size: NA; DNA: TGTGCCAGCAGCGCCGGGACTAGCACAGATACGCAGTATTTT; CDR3: CASSAGTSTDTQYF
V: TRBV5-1; D: NA; J: TRBJ1-2; size: NA; DNA: TGCGCCAGCAACCAACTAAACAGGGCTGGTGGCTACACCTTC; CDR3: CASNQLNRAGGYTF
V: TRBV2; D: TRBD1; J: TRBJ2-5; size: NA; DNA: TGTGCCAGCAGTGAAGAGGGGACAGGACAAGAGACCCAGTACTTC; CDR3: CASSEEGTGQETQYF
V: TRBV5-1; D: TRBD1; J: TRBJ1-5; size: NA; DNA: TGCGCCAGCAGCGCGACAGGGGAGGACACTCAGCCCCAGCATTTT; CDR3: CASSATGEDTQPQHF
V: TRBV7-7; D: TRBD2; J: TRBJ2-1; size: once; DNA: TGTGCTAGCAGCTTAGTAAGCGGGGGTTTCTTC; CDR3: CASSLVSGGFF
V: TRBV18; D: NA; J: TRBJ1-3; size: once; DNA: TGTGCCAGCTCACCACCGGCCCACTCTGGAAACACCATATATTTT; CDR3: CASSPPAHSGNTIYF
V: TRBV3-1/TRBV3-2; D: TRBD2; J: TRBJ2-5; size: NA; DNA: TGTGCCAGCAGCCAAGGGGCTAGCGGGGCCCAAGAGACCCAGTACTTC; CDR3: CASSQGASGAQETQYF
V: TRBV3-1/TRBV3-2; D: NA; J: TRBJ1-2; size: NA; DNA: TGTGCCAGCAGCCAAGAGGGGCAGGGGAATGGCTACACCTTC; CDR3: CASSQEGQGNGYTF
V: TRBV14; D: NA; J: TRBJ2-2; size: NA; DNA: TGTGCCAGCAGCCGTATGGGGGCCGCAAACACCGGGGAGCTGTTTTTT; CDR3: CASSRMGAANTGELFF
V: TRBV3-1/TRBV3-2; D: TRBD2; J: TRBJ2-3; size: few; DNA: TGTGCCAGCAGCCACGAGGGAGGGAAAGGCACAGATACGCAGTATTTT; CDR3: CASSHEGGKGTDTQYF
V: TRBV5-4; D: TRBD1; J: TRBJ2-1; size: NA; DNA: TGTGCCAGCAGCCCCCCCCCGGGACAGGGCCGCCTCAATGAGCAGTTCTTC; CDR3: CASSPPPGQGRLNEQFF
V: TRBV7-9; D: NA; J: TRBJ2-7; size: few; DNA: TGTGCCAGTTCGAGATACCCCTCGAACTACGAGCAGTACTTC; CDR3: CASSRYPSNYEQYF
V: TRBV5-4; D: NA; J: TRBJ2-3; size: NA; DNA: TGTGCCAGCAGCTTGGGCCTAGCTGGTTCAGATACGCAGTATTTT; CDR3: CASSLGLAGSDTQYF
V: TRBV2; D: NA; J: TRBJ1-1; size: NA; DNA: TGTGCCAGCAGTGAACAGGGTGTGAACACTGAAGCTTTCTTT; CDR3: CASSEQGVNTEAFF
V: TRBV18; D: NA; J: TRBJ1-1; size: NA; DNA: TGTGCCAGCTCAACCCAGGGTAATGGGTTCGAGGCTGAAGCTTTCTTT; CDR3: CASSTQGNGFEAEAFF
V: TRBV5-6; D: NA; J: TRBJ1-1; size: once; DNA: TGTGCCAGCAGCCTGATATATGGGGGGTTCACTGAAGCTTTCTTT; CDR3: CASSLIYGGFTEAFF
V: TRBV5-1; D: NA; J: TRBJ2-7; size: NA; DNA: TGCGCCAGCAGCCCCAGCGCGGGAACCTACGAGCAGTACTTC; CDR3: CASSPSAGTYEQYF
V: TRBV30; D: NA; J: TRBJ1-4; size: NA; DNA: TGTGCCTGGAGTGTGGCCGGGTCCGGGGAAAAACTGTTTTTT; CDR3: CAWSVAGSGEKLFF
V: TRBV5-1; D: TRBD1; J: TRBJ1-1; size: NA; DNA: TGCGCCAGCAGCTTGCAAGGGGGCCACACTGAAGCTTTCTTT; CDR3: CASSLQGGHTEAFF
V: TRBV12-3/TRBV12-4; D: NA; J: TRBJ2-1; size: NA; DNA: TGTGCCAGCAGTGTTCGGAATGAGCAGTTCTTC; CDR3: CASSVRNEQFF
V: TRBV5-6; D: NA; J: TRBJ1-4; size: NA; DNA: TGTGCCAGCAGCGAAACCGTAGGGACAAGAATTTGG; CDR3: CASSETVGTRIW